This T cell receptor (beta chain) is from a study of vaccination and CD4 T cells after COVID-19. Study-level information: Convalescent individuals exhibited SARS-CoV-2 positivity on nasal swab PCR, with fewer than 10 mild and one severe presentation.

Comments on this clonotype: Its antigen remains unidentified.

CD4+ T cells that had been cultured provided DNA sequenced with the Oncomine TCR Beta short-read assay. TCRdb re-analysed the PCR reads in MiXCR, keeping a single row per CDR3 protein. The sample holds about 3,000 distinct CDR3 sequences; around 32% are singletons and the top ten take 48%. Treatment reported: roughly 11-day PBMC culture with coronavirus spike peptide pools or control peptides (ViraFEST assay). In this cohort, PCR tests turned positive between March and December 2020, predating US Alpha, Beta and Delta variants. Germline values: CDR1 MNHNS, CDR2 SASEGT. The CDR3 consists of 12 residues. Trimming stripped 6 bases from V and 2 bases from J, with 8 bases between.

V and J are TRBV6-1 and TRBJ2-7; tentatively, D is TRBD1 (6 bases). The sequencing input was CD4+ T cells from blood, cultured in vitro. The TCR originated in a human donor who had recovered from COVID-19. The CDR3 reads CASSGQTYEQYF. As DNA, the CDR3 is TGTGCCAGCAGCGGACAGACCTACGAGCAGTACTTC.